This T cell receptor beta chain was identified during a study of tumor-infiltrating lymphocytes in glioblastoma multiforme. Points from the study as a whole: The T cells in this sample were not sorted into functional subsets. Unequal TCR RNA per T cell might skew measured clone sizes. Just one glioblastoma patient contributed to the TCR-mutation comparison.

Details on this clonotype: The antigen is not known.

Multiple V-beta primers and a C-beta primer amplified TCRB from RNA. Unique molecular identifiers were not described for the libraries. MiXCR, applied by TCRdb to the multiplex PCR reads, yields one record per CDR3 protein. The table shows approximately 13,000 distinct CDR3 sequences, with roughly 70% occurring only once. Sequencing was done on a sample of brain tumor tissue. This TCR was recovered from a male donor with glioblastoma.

The CDR3 protein is CASSDSRGGRPQHF. The CDR3 region has the DNA TGCGCAAGTAGTGATTCGAGGGGGGGTCGGCCCCAGCATTTT. J is TRBJ1-5 and V is TRBV10-2; a possible D gene is TRBD1 (6 bases). This CDR3 contains 14 residues. Germline V lookup: CDR1 WSHSY, CDR2 SAAADI.